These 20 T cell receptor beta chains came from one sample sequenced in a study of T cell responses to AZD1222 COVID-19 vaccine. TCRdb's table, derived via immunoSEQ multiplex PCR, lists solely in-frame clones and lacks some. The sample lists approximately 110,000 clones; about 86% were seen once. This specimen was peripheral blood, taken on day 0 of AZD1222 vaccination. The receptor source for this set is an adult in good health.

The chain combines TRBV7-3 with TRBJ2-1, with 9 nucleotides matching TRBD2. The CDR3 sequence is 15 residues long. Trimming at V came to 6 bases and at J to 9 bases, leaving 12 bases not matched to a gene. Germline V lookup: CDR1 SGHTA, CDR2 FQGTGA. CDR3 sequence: CASRPSGEATGEQFF. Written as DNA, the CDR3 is TGTGCCAGCAGGCCTAGCGGGGAAGCAACGGGTGAGCAGTTCTTC.

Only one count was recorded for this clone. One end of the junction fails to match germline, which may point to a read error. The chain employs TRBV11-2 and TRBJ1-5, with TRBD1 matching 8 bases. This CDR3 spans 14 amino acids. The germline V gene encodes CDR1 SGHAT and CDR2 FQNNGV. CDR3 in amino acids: CASSLDRGNQPQHF. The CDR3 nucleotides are TGTGCCAGCAGCCTAGACAGGGGAAATCAGCCCCAGCATTTT.

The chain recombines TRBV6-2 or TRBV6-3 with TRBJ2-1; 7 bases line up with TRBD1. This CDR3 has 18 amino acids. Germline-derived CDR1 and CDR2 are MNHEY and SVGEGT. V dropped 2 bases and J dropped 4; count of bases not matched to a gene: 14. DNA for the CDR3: TGTGCCAGCAGTTACAATCTCTACCGGGACAGATCATACAATGAGCAGTTCTTC. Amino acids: CASSYNLYRDRSYNEQFF.

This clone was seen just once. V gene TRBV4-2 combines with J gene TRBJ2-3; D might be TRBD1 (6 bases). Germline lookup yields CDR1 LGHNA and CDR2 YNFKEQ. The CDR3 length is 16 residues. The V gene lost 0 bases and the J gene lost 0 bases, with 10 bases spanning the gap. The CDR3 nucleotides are TGTGCCAGCAGCCAAGATTTGGGGACAAGCACAGATACGCAGTATTTT. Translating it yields CASSQDLGTSTDTQYF.

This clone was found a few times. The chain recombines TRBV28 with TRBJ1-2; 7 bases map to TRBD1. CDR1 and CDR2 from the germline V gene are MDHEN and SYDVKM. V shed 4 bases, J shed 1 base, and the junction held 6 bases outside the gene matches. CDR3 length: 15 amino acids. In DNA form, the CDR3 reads TGTGCCAGCAGTTGGCAGGGGGGATTTAACTATGGCTACACCTTC. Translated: CASSWQGGFNYGYTF.

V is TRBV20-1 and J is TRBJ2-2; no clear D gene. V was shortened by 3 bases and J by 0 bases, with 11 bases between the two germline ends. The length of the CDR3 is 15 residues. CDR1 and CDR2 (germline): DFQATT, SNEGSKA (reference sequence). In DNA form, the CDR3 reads TGCAGTGCTAGTACCAGGTTCCCGAACACCGGGGAGCTGTTTTTT. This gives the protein CSASTRFPNTGELFF.

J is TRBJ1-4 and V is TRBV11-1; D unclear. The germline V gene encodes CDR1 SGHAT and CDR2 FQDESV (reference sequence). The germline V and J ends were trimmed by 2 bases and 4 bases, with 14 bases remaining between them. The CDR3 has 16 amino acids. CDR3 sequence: CASSLKAGAFNEKLFF. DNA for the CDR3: TGTGCCAGCAGCTTAAAAGCGGGAGCCTTTAATGAAAAACTGTTTTTT.

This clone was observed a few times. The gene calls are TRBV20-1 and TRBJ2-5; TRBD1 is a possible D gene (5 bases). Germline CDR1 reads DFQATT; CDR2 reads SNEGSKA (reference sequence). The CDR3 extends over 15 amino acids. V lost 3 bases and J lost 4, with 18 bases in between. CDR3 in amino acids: CSASPPRVKGETQYF. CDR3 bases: TGCAGTGCTAGTCCGCCCAGGGTAAAGGGAGAGACCCAGTACTTC.

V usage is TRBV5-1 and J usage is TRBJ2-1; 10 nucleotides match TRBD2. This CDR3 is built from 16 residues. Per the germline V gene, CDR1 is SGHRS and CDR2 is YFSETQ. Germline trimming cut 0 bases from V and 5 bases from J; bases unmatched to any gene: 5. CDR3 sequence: CASSLELAGSHNEQFF. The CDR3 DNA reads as TGCGCCAGCAGCTTGGAACTAGCGGGATCCCACAATGAGCAGTTCTTC.

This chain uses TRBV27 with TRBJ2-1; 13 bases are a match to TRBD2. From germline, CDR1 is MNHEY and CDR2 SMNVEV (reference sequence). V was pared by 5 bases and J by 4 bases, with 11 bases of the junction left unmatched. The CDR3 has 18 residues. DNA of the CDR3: TGTGCCAGCAGTCCGGGTAGGACTAGCGGGAGTTCGTACAATGAGCAGTTCTTC. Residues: CASSPGRTSGSSYNEQFF.

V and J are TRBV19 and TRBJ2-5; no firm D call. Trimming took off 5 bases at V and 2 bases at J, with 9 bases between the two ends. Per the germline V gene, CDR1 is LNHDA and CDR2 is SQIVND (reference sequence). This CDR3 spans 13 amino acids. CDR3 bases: TGTGCCAGTAGTCTTGGCTTACAAGAGACCCAGTACTTC. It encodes CASSLGLQETQYF.

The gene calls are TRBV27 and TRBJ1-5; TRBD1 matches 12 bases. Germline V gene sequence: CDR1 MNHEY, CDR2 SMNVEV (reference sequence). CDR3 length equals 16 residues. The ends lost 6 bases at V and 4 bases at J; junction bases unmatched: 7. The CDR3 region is CASSSGTGGRNQPQHF. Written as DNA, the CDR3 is TGTGCCAGCAGCTCCGGGACAGGGGGCAGAAATCAGCCCCAGCATTTT.

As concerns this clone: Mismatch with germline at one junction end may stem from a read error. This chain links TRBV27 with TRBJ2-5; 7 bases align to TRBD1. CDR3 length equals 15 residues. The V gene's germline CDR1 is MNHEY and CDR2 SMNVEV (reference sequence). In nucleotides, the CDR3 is TGTGCCAGCAGTCTATCCGGGACAGTAAAAGAGACCCAGTACTTC. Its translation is CASSLSGTVKETQYF.

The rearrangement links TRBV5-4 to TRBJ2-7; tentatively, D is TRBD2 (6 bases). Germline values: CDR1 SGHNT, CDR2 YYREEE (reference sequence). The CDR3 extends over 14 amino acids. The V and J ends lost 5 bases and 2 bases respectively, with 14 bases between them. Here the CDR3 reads CASSLQSGPYEQYF. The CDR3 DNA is TGTGCCAGCAGTTTACAGAGCGGGCCCTACGAGCAGTACTTC.

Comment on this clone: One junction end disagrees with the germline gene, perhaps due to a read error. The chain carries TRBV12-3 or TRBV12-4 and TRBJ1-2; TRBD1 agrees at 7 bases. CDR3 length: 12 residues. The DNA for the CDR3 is TGTGCCAGCAGTCCACCGACAGGGCCTCTCCGCTTC. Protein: CASSPPTGPLRF.

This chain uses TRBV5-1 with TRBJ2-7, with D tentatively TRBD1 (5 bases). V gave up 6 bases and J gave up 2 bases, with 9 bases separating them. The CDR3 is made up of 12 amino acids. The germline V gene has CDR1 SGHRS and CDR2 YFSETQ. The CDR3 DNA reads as TGCGCCAGCAAAGAAGGGGCCTACGAGCAGTACTTC. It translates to CASKEGAYEQYF.

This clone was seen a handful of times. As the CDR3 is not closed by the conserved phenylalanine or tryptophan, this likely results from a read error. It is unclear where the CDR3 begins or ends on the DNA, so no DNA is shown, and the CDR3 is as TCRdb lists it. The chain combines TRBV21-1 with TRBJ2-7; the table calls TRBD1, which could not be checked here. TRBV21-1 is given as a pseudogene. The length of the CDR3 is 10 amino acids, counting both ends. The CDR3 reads CASSRNSRGT.

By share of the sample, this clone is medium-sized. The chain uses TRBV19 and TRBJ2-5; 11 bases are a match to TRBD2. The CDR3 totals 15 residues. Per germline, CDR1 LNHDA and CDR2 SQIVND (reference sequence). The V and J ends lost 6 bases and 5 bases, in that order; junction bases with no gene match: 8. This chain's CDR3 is CASSLTSGSPETQYF. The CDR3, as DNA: TGTGCCAGTAGCCTCACTAGCGGGAGCCCGGAGACCCAGTACTTC.

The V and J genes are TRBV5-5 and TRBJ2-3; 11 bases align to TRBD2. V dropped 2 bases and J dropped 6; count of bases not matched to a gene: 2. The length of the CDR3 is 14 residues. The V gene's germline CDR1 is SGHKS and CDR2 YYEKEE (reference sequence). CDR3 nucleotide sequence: TGTGCCAGCAGCTTTAGCGGGAGGGCCGATACGCAGTATTTT. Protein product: CASSFSGRADTQYF.

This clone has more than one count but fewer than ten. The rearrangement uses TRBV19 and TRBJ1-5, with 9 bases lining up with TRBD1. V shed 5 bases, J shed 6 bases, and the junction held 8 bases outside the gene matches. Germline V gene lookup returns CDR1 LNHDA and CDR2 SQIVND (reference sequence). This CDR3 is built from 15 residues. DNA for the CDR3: TGTGCCAGTAGTCTGGACAGGGGATGGGGTCAGCCCCAGCATTTT. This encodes CASSLDRGWGQPQHF.